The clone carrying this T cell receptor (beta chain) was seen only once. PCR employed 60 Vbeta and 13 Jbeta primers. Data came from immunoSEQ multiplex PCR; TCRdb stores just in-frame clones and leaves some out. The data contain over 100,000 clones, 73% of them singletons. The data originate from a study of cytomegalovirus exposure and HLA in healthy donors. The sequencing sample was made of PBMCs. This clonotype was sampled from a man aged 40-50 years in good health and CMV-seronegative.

The CDR3 loop reads CASSLAGPNTGELFF. CDR3 DNA: TGTGCCAGCAGTTTAGCGGGCCCAAACACCGGGGAGCTGTTTTTT. The J gene is TRBJ2-2, the V gene TRBV9, with TRBD2 matching over 7 bases. The CDR3 sequence is 15 residues long. CDR1 SGDLS and CDR2 YYNGEE come from the germline V gene. V dropped 5 bases and J dropped 2; count of bases not matched to a gene: 6.